A selection of T cell receptor beta chains follows, all from one sample in a study of OX40 agonist ivuxolimab in advanced cancers. The protocol was immunoSEQ multiplex PCR, while the TCRdb copy is restricted to in-frame clones and leaves out a portion. Of approximately 82,000 clones in the sample, about 90% were seen once. The sequencing here drew on CD4+ or CD8+ T cells sorted from blood, taken in a trial of the OX40 agonist ivuxolimab. Every receptor here comes from an adult with an advanced solid tumor such as melanoma, head and neck, liver or kidney cancer. Both conserved end residues are part of each CDR3. The D gene is left open where the match is weak. Clone size is not always given. Where it is, it says once, few, many or a class for expanded clones.

clone size: NA; J gene: TRBJ2-1; D gene: NA; CDR3 length: 13; V gene: TRBV5-6; CDR3 protein: CASSLGGISEQFF; CDR3 DNA: TGTGCCAGCAGCTTGGGGGGTATTAGTGAGCAGTTCTTC
clone size: once; J gene: TRBJ1-1; D gene: NA; CDR3 length: 14; V gene: TRBV7-2; CDR3 protein: CASSLSRGNTEAFF; CDR3 DNA: TGTGCCAGCAGCTTATCGAGGGGGAACACTGAAGCTTTCTTT
clone size: NA; J gene: TRBJ2-1; D gene: NA; CDR3 length: 14; V gene: TRBV9; CDR3 protein: CASRKLSSYNEQFF; CDR3 DNA: TGTGCCAGCAGGAAACTGAGCTCCTACAATGAGCAGTTCTTC
clone size: NA; J gene: TRBJ1-1; D gene: TRBD1; CDR3 length: 17; V gene: TRBV5-1; CDR3 protein: CASSVPGQWSGATEAFF; CDR3 DNA: TGCGCCAGCAGCGTGCCGGGACAGTGGTCCGGTGCCACTGAAGCTTTCTTT
clone size: NA; J gene: TRBJ2-7; D gene: TRBD2; CDR3 length: 15; V gene: TRBV2; CDR3 protein: CASSVSSGVGNEQYF; CDR3 DNA: TGTGCCAGCAGCGTATCGAGCGGGGTGGGGAACGAGCAGTACTTC
clone size: NA; J gene: TRBJ1-1; D gene: NA; CDR3 length: 15; V gene: TRBV6-5; CDR3 protein: CASSYGAGWGTEAFF; CDR3 DNA: TGTGCCAGCAGTTATGGAGCAGGGTGGGGTACTGAAGCTTTCTTT
clone size: NA; J gene: TRBJ2-7; D gene: NA; CDR3 length: 13; V gene: TRBV6-1; CDR3 protein: CASRTGWGHEQYF; CDR3 DNA: TGTGCCAGCAGAACAGGGTGGGGGCACGAGCAGTACTTC
clone size: few; J gene: TRBJ1-2; D gene: NA; CDR3 length: 14; V gene: TRBV2; CDR3 protein: CASSELGRVVGYTF; CDR3 DNA: TGTGCCAGCAGTGAGCTCGGGCGGGTTGTTGGCTACACCTTC
clone size: NA; J gene: TRBJ1-2; D gene: NA; CDR3 length: 16; V gene: TRBV5-4; CDR3 protein: CASSNAEARGLDGYTF; CDR3 DNA: TGTGCCAGCAGCAACGCGGAGGCCCGGGGGCTTGATGGCTACACCTTC
clone size: NA; J gene: TRBJ1-1; D gene: TRBD1; CDR3 length: 14; V gene: TRBV28; CDR3 protein: CASGPGQGSTEAFF; CDR3 DNA: TGTGCCAGTGGTCCGGGACAGGGGAGCACTGAAGCTTTCTTT
clone size: NA; J gene: TRBJ1-2; D gene: NA; CDR3 length: 15; V gene: TRBV5-1; CDR3 protein: CASSFGGATDYGYTF; CDR3 DNA: TGCGCCAGCAGCTTTGGTGGAGCCACGGACTATGGCTACACCTTC
clone size: NA; J gene: TRBJ2-1; D gene: NA; CDR3 length: 14; V gene: TRBV19; CDR3 protein: CASSIWANGNEQFF; CDR3 DNA: TGTGCCAGTAGTATTTGGGCAAATGGTAATGAGCAGTTCTTC
clone size: NA; J gene: TRBJ1-1; D gene: NA; CDR3 length: 14; V gene: TRBV18; CDR3 protein: CASSPRLEATEAFF; CDR3 DNA: TGTGCCAGCTCACCACGCCTCGAAGCCACTGAAGCTTTCTTT
clone size: many; J gene: TRBJ1-5; D gene: NA; CDR3 length: 13; V gene: TRBV9; CDR3 protein: CASSRQSNQPQHF; CDR3 DNA: TGTGCCAGCTCCCGACAGAGCAATCAGCCCCAGCATTTT
clone size: NA; J gene: TRBJ1-6; D gene: TRBD1; CDR3 length: 14; V gene: TRBV10-3; CDR3 protein: CAISETGGNSPLHF; CDR3 DNA: TGTGCCATCAGTGAGACAGGGGGGAATTCACCCCTCCACTTT
clone size: NA; J gene: TRBJ1-5; D gene: NA; CDR3 length: 15; V gene: TRBV4-3; CDR3 protein: CASSQDGTSNQPQHF; CDR3 DNA: TGCGCCAGCAGCCAAGATGGGACAAGCAATCAGCCCCAGCATTTT
clone size: NA; J gene: TRBJ2-7; D gene: NA; CDR3 length: 15; V gene: TRBV2; CDR3 protein: CASSEVGGLSYEQYF; CDR3 DNA: TGTGCCAGCAGTGAGGTCGGGGGCTTATCCTACGAGCAGTACTTC
clone size: once; J gene: TRBJ1-4; D gene: NA; CDR3 length: 14; V gene: TRBV5-1; CDR3 protein: CASSLSQFPEKLFF; CDR3 DNA: TGCGCCAGCAGCTTGTCTCAGTTTCCTGAAAAACTGTTTTTT
clone size: NA; J gene: TRBJ2-1; D gene: TRBD2; CDR3 length: 14; V gene: TRBV28; CDR3 protein: CASSSAGGRYEQFF; CDR3 DNA: TGTGCCAGCAGTTCTGCGGGAGGGCGGTATGAGCAGTTCTTC
clone size: NA; J gene: TRBJ1-3; D gene: NA; CDR3 length: 15; V gene: TRBV6-1; CDR3 protein: CASSREGIRRNTIYF; CDR3 DNA: TGTGCCAGCAGTAGGGAAGGGATTCGGAGAAACACCATATATTTT
clone size: NA; J gene: TRBJ2-5; D gene: NA; CDR3 length: 11; V gene: TRBV29-1; CDR3 protein: CSVPRQETQYF; CDR3 DNA: TGCAGCGTCCCCCGGCAAGAGACCCAGTACTTC
clone size: NA; J gene: TRBJ2-2; D gene: TRBD1; CDR3 length: 18; V gene: TRBV10-3; CDR3 protein: CAIRPPEQGAGNTGELFF; CDR3 DNA: TGTGCCATCAGGCCACCCGAACAGGGGGCCGGGAACACCGGGGAGCTGTTTTTT
clone size: NA; J gene: TRBJ2-1; D gene: NA; CDR3 length: 13; V gene: TRBV5-1; CDR3 protein: CASSWDFSGEQFF; CDR3 DNA: TGCGCCAGCAGCTGGGACTTCTCCGGGGAGCAGTTCTTC
clone size: NA; J gene: TRBJ2-7; D gene: NA; CDR3 length: 14; V gene: TRBV5-1; CDR3 protein: CATAVNPDFYEQYF; CDR3 DNA: TGCGCCACGGCAGTCAACCCGGACTTCTACGAGCAGTACTTC
clone size: once; J gene: TRBJ2-5; D gene: NA; CDR3 length: 13; V gene: TRBV18; CDR3 protein: CASSRGGVETQYF; CDR3 DNA: TGTGCCAGCTCACGGGGTGGAGTGGAGACCCAGTACTTC
clone size: NA; J gene: TRBJ2-3; D gene: NA; CDR3 length: 15; V gene: TRBV5-4; CDR3 protein: CASSLEASSVDTQYF; CDR3 DNA: TGTGCCAGCAGCTTGGAGGCAAGTTCTGTGGATACGCAGTATTTT
clone size: NA; J gene: TRBJ2-5; D gene: NA; CDR3 length: 14; V gene: TRBV7-2; CDR3 protein: CASSLAGARETQYF; CDR3 DNA: TGTGCCAGCAGCTTAGCGGGAGCACGGGAGACCCAGTACTTC
clone size: NA; J gene: TRBJ1-6; D gene: TRBD1; CDR3 length: 14; V gene: TRBV25-1; CDR3 protein: CASSASGTDSPLHF; CDR3 DNA: TGTGCCAGCAGTGCCTCCGGGACAGATTCACCCCTCCACTTT
clone size: NA; J gene: TRBJ2-3; D gene: NA; CDR3 length: 16; V gene: TRBV5-6; CDR3 protein: CASSPPSIWSPDTQYF; CDR3 DNA: TGTGCCAGCAGCCCGCCCTCCATTTGGAGCCCAGATACGCAGTATTTT
clone size: NA; J gene: TRBJ1-2; D gene: NA; CDR3 length: 14; V gene: TRBV2; CDR3 protein: CASSEASGNYGYTF; CDR3 DNA: TGTGCCAGCAGTGAGGCGAGCGGAAACTATGGCTACACCTTC
clone size: once; J gene: TRBJ2-7; D gene: TRBD1; CDR3 length: 14; V gene: TRBV28; CDR3 protein: CASSSPGGVYEQYF; CDR3 DNA: TGTGCCAGCAGTTCACCAGGGGGCGTCTACGAGCAGTACTTC
clone size: once; J gene: TRBJ2-3; D gene: NA; CDR3 length: 13; V gene: TRBV5-1; CDR3 protein: CASSLGLTDTQYF; CDR3 DNA: TGCGCCAGCAGCTTGGGCCTTACAGATACGCAGTATTTT
clone size: NA; J gene: TRBJ2-7; D gene: NA; CDR3 length: 12; V gene: TRBV4-2; CDR3 protein: CASSLARDEQYF; CDR3 DNA: TGTGCCAGCAGCTTGGCCAGGGACGAGCAGTACTTC
clone size: NA; J gene: TRBJ2-6; D gene: NA; CDR3 length: 16; V gene: TRBV4-2; CDR3 protein: CASSQQQGPGANVLTF; CDR3 DNA: TGTGCCAGCAGCCAACAACAGGGACCCGGGGCCAACGTCCTGACTTTC
clone size: once; J gene: TRBJ2-3; D gene: NA; CDR3 length: 17; V gene: TRBV19; CDR3 protein: CASSIDFWTGVADTQYF; CDR3 DNA: TGTGCCAGTAGTATAGATTTTTGGACGGGGGTCGCAGATACGCAGTATTTT
clone size: NA; J gene: TRBJ2-7; D gene: NA; CDR3 length: 13; V gene: TRBV2; CDR3 protein: CASSADGTYEQYF; CDR3 DNA: TGTGCCAGCAGTGCAGACGGAACCTACGAGCAGTACTTC
clone size: NA; J gene: TRBJ2-7; D gene: TRBD2; CDR3 length: 14; V gene: TRBV6-6; CDR3 protein: CAIRGTSGGGEQYF; CDR3 DNA: TGTGCCATACGAGGGACTAGCGGGGGAGGGGAGCAGTACTTC
clone size: NA; J gene: TRBJ2-3; D gene: NA; CDR3 length: 15; V gene: TRBV18; CDR3 protein: CASSPRLLHTDTQYF; CDR3 DNA: TGTGCCAGCTCACCACGATTACTACACACAGATACGCAGTATTTT
clone size: NA; J gene: TRBJ2-3; D gene: NA; CDR3 length: 14; V gene: TRBV4-1; CDR3 protein: CASSYNRGGDTQYF; CDR3 DNA: TGCGCCAGCAGCTACAACCGGGGTGGGGATACGCAGTATTTT
clone size: NA; J gene: TRBJ1-2; D gene: NA; CDR3 length: 12; V gene: TRBV7-2; CDR3 protein: CASSPEGYGYTF; CDR3 DNA: TGTGCCAGCAGCCCCGAAGGGTATGGCTACACCTTC
clone size: NA; J gene: TRBJ2-3; D gene: TRBD1; CDR3 length: 18; V gene: TRBV5-8; CDR3 protein: CASSLGAGTAFSTDTQYF; CDR3 DNA: TGTGCCAGCAGCTTGGGGGCCGGGACAGCTTTTAGCACAGATACGCAGTATTTT
clone size: NA; J gene: TRBJ1-2; D gene: NA; CDR3 length: 15; V gene: TRBV7-2; CDR3 protein: CASSLGGVRNYGYTF; CDR3 DNA: TGTGCCAGCAGCTTAGGCGGGGTACGGAACTATGGCTACACCTTC
clone size: NA; J gene: TRBJ1-5; D gene: NA; CDR3 length: 16; V gene: TRBV7-9; CDR3 protein: CASNLPDRPLQRPQHF; CDR3 DNA: TGTGCCAGCAACCTTCCGGACAGACCCCTTCAACGGCCCCAGCATTTT
clone size: NA; J gene: TRBJ2-7; D gene: NA; CDR3 length: 13; V gene: TRBV6-1; CDR3 protein: CASSEGPDYEQYF; CDR3 DNA: TGTGCCAGCAGTGAAGGGCCGGACTACGAGCAGTACTTC
clone size: NA; J gene: TRBJ1-1; D gene: TRBD1; CDR3 length: 15; V gene: TRBV6-1; CDR3 protein: CATREEGQGAGEAFF; CDR3 DNA: TGTGCCACCAGGGAGGAAGGACAGGGGGCTGGTGAAGCTTTCTTT
clone size: NA; J gene: TRBJ2-7; D gene: TRBD1; CDR3 length: 14; V gene: TRBV6-5; CDR3 protein: CASSIQGGSYEQYF; CDR3 DNA: TGTGCCAGCAGTATACAGGGGGGCTCCTACGAGCAGTACTTC
clone size: NA; J gene: TRBJ1-2; D gene: NA; CDR3 length: 16; V gene: TRBV7-2; CDR3 protein: CASSLGGGPYNYGYTF; CDR3 DNA: TGTGCCAGCAGCCTCGGTGGGGGGCCCTACAACTATGGCTACACCTTC
clone size: NA; J gene: TRBJ2-7; D gene: NA; CDR3 length: 15; V gene: TRBV7-9; CDR3 protein: CASSSGRLASYEQYF; CDR3 DNA: TGTGCCAGCAGCTCGGGGAGGCTCGCCTCCTACGAGCAGTACTTC
clone size: NA; J gene: TRBJ1-1; D gene: TRBD1; CDR3 length: 15; V gene: TRBV19; CDR3 protein: CASSSQGNLNTEAFF; CDR3 DNA: TGTGCCAGTAGTTCACAGGGGAACTTGAACACTGAAGCTTTCTTT
clone size: NA; J gene: TRBJ1-1; D gene: NA; CDR3 length: 14; V gene: TRBV5-1; CDR3 protein: CASSLRGSATEAFF; CDR3 DNA: TGCGCCAGCAGCTTGAGGGGAAGTGCCACTGAAGCTTTCTTT
clone size: NA; J gene: TRBJ2-1; D gene: NA; CDR3 length: 17; V gene: TRBV9; CDR3 protein: CASSVGVSFSSYNEQFF; CDR3 DNA: TGTGCCAGCAGCGTAGGAGTGTCCTTTAGCTCCTACAATGAGCAGTTCTTC
clone size: NA; J gene: TRBJ1-5; D gene: TRBD1; CDR3 length: 14; V gene: TRBV18; CDR3 protein: CASSRLQGDQPQHF; CDR3 DNA: TGTGCCAGCTCACGACTACAGGGGGATCAGCCCCAGCATTTT